One and the same sample provided the 3 T cell receptor beta chains below, sequenced in a study of shared clonotypes between healthy human individuals. The assay was immunoSEQ multiplex PCR, and TCRdb's table has in-frame clones only and misses some. The repertoire holds about 1 million clones, about 77% seen once, with approximately 1.5% in the top ten. Sequencing input: memory CD4+ T cells sorted from blood. Subset defined: CD45RA-negative fraction. The receptors originated from a man aged 18-30 years in good health.

The chain links TRBV5-6 to TRBJ1-2; 10 bases are a match to TRBD1. The germline V gene has CDR1 SGHDT and CDR2 YYEEEE. The CDR3 is 16 amino acids. V was pared by 4 bases and J by 2 bases, with 8 bases of the junction left unmatched. The CDR3 sequence: CASSGGQGILNYGYTF. In DNA form, the CDR3 reads TGTGCCAGCAGCGGGGGACAGGGGATACTAAACTATGGCTACACCTTC.

This chain links TRBV2 with TRBJ2-7, with D maybe TRBD1 (5 bases). The V end lost 5 bases, the J end lost 1 base, and 12 bases lay between the germline ends. Germline V CDR1 and CDR2: SNHLY, FYNNEI. This CDR3 is built from 14 residues. The CDR3 coding sequence is TGTGCCAGCAGTCTCGACAGCAAATCCTACGAGCAGTACTTC. Protein sequence: CASSLDSKSYEQYF.

The chain uses TRBV5-1 and TRBJ1-1; 7 positions match TRBD1. After removal of 4 bases from V and 0 bases from J, the junction contained 12 bases not matched to a gene. The germline CDR1 and CDR2 sequences are SGHRS and YFSETQ. This CDR3 region has 17 residues. As DNA, the CDR3 is TGCGCCAGCAGCCGTGTGGGAACAGGGGCCATGAACACTGAAGCTTTCTTT. Its protein is CASSRVGTGAMNTEAFF.